Included here is one TCR beta chain sequence, with context. Its antigen remains unknown. The sample is drawn from a study of cytomegalovirus exposure and HLA in healthy donors. Study in general: For the approximately 360 genotyped donors, roughly 80% fell within the Caucasian-associated ancestry cluster. Study-level results: It was in a later analysis that TCR association rates were seen to vary by HLA locus, highest for DRB1 and lowest for HLA-C. A list of 164 TCR beta chains associated with cytomegalovirus was given. TCR beta V segments were, for the most part, productive about 90% or about 30% of the time in an earlier analysis.

It was with 60 Vbeta and 13 Jbeta primers that the PCR ran. Using immunoSEQ multiplex PCR, the repertoire was profiled, and TCRdb retains in-frame clones only, with some absent. This repertoire shows some 190,000 clones, roughly 81% found once; its top ten account for over 2%. The TCR originated in a woman in her twenties or thirties in good health and CMV-seropositive. Material for sequencing was PBMCs.

The CDR3 loop reads CASSLVAGEKEQYF. The CDR3 DNA follows: TGTGCCAGCAGTTTGGTGGCAGGGGAAAAAGAGCAGTACTTC. The rearrangement uses TRBV28 and TRBJ2-7, with a tentative D call TRBD1 (6 bases). Trimming took off 3 bases at V and 7 bases at J, with 16 bases between the two ends. Germline-derived CDR1 and CDR2 are MDHEN and SYDVKM. The CDR3 extends over 14 amino acids.